This TCR beta chain was profiled in a study of CD8+ T cells in alopecia areata. There are a few counts of this clone. Mouse germline and gene names are used. The read finishes 4 residues shy of the CDR3 end, and the germline J gene is used to complete it. Following extraction, RNA underwent reverse transcription to cDNA, which served as the sequencing template. Some clones are missing from TCRdb's copy, which holds only in-frame ones; the method was immunoSEQ multiplex PCR. The repertoire consists of about 300,000 clones, none detected only once. Markers used for sorting pooled cutaneous lymph node cells were CD4, CD8alpha, NKG2D, NKG2ACE and others. V gave up 0 bases and J gave up 4 bases; unmatched junction bases: 4. The CDR3 consists of 16 residues. CDR1 and CDR2 from the germline V gene are GKSSPN and SITVG.

Sequences were obtained from CD4+ T cells sorted from a lymph node. The gene calls are TRBV31 and TRBJ2-2; the match to TRBD2 covers 11 bases. This clonotype originated in a C3H/HeJ mouse with alopecia areata. For this mouse line, the MHC haplotype is H2-k. The CDR3 reads CAWSLRTGGTTGQLYF. Partial CDR3 DNA: TGTGCCTGGAGTCTACGGACTGGGGGGACCACCGGG.